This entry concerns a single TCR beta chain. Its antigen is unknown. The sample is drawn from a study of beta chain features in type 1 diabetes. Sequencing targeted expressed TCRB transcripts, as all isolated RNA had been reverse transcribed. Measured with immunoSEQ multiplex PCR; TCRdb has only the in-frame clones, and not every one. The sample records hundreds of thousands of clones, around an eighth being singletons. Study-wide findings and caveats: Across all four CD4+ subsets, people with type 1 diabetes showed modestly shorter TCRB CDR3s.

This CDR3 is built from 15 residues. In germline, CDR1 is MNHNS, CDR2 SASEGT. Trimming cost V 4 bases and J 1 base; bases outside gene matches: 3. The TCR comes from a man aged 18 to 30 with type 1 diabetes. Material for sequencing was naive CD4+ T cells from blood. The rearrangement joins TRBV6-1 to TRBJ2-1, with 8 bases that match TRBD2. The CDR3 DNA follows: TGTGCCAGCAGTGCGGGACTAGTGTCCTACAATGAGCAGTTCTTC. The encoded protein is CASSAGLVSYNEQFF.